One sample yielded the 28 T cell receptor beta chains listed below, sequenced in a study of blood T cell repertoires in COVID-19. TCRdb's table, derived via immunoSEQ multiplex PCR, lists solely in-frame clones and lacks some. The table has around 190,000 clones, over 80% seen once. Sequenced sample: PBMCs or T cells enriched from blood (not recorded which). The receptors here all came from a young man with acute COVID-19.

The CDR3 sequence: CASGPTTGAGGYTF. In DNA form, the CDR3 reads TGTGCCAGTGGTCCCACGACAGGGGCGGGTGGCTACACCTTC. The J gene is TRBJ1-2, the V gene TRBV19, with 8 positions matching TRBD1. The CDR3 has 14 amino acids. Unmatched junction bases numbered 12, after V lost 8 bases and J lost 7 bases. Germline lookup yields CDR1 LNHDA and CDR2 SQIVND (reference sequence).

This clone was counted between two and nine times. The chain employs TRBV11-3 and TRBJ2-1, with D perhaps TRBD2 (6 bases). The CDR3 is 15 amino acids. Germline V gene lookup returns CDR1 SGHNT and CDR2 YENEEA. Trimming left V 5 bases short and J 3 bases short, with 14 bases between. CDR3 nucleotides: TGTGCCAGCAGCCCTGAGGAGGGAAACTACAATGAGCAGTTCTTC. It encodes CASSPEEGNYNEQFF.

The CDR3 loop is CATRPRGLAGNEQFF. The CDR3 coding sequence is TGTGCCACCAGGCCAAGGGGACTAGCGGGAAATGAGCAGTTCTTC. V and J are TRBV15 and TRBJ2-1, with 13 nucleotides matching TRBD2. This CDR3 is built from 15 residues. V lost 6 bases and J lost 7; bases outside the gene matches: 6. Germline V gives CDR1 LNHNV, CDR2 YYDKDF (reference sequence).

The gene calls are TRBV28 and TRBJ2-5; 11 nucleotides match TRBD2. Germline values: CDR1 MDHEN, CDR2 SYDVKM. The CDR3 covers 14 residues. With V trimmed by 5 bases and J by 5 bases, 4 bases remained unmatched. In DNA, the CDR3 is TGTGCCAGCAGTATACTAGCGGGAGTTGAGACCCAGTACTTC. As protein: CASSILAGVETQYF.

The rearrangement joins TRBV19 to TRBJ2-1; 9 nucleotides line up with TRBD2. The germline gives CDR1 LNHDA, CDR2 SQIVND (reference sequence). The CDR3 runs to 17 residues. Germline trimming cut 5 bases from V and 10 bases from J; bases unmatched to any gene: 18. The CDR3 here is CASSGGLSGSLRREQFF. The CDR3 bases are TGTGCCAGTAGTGGGGGGCTTAGCGGGAGTTTGCGTCGCGAGCAGTTCTTC. The entire variable domain, with the rest obtained from reference TRBV19 and TRBJ2-1, is as follows: DGGITQSPKYLFRKEGQNVTLSCEQNLNHDAMYWYRQDPGQGLRLIYYSQIVNDFQKGDIAEGYSVSREKKESFPLTVTSAQKNPTAFYLCASSGGLSGSLRREQFFGPGTRLTVL.

In its sample, this clone is medium-sized (0.01 to 0.1%). The gene calls are TRBV30 and TRBJ2-7; 7 bases are a match to TRBD2. The V segment lost 0 bases and the J segment 4 bases; nucleotides outside the gene matches: 12. Germline CDR1 reads GTSNPN; CDR2 reads SVGIG (reference sequence). The CDR3 is made up of 16 amino acids. CDR3 coding DNA: TGTGCCTGGAGTGTAGGAGGGCTAGCGGAACGGTACGAGCAGTACTTC. Translating gives CAWSVGGLAERYEQYF.

The chain has TRBV24-1 and TRBJ2-3; the match to TRBD1 covers 9 bases. Germline V gives CDR1 KGHDR, CDR2 SFDVKD. V gave up 3 bases and J gave up 9 bases; unmatched junction bases: 6. The length of the CDR3 is 14 residues. The CDR3 protein is CATSDVRQGETQYF. The CDR3, as DNA: TGTGCCACCAGTGATGTCAGACAGGGGGAGACGCAGTATTTT.

This clone showed up just a few times. This CDR3 is also generated by other DNA sequences in the sample. The gene calls are TRBV19 and TRBJ2-2; D unresolved. This CDR3 is 13 amino acids long. Looked up from germline, CDR1 is LNHDA and CDR2 is SQIVND (reference sequence). Between the trimmed V and J ends, which lost 1 base and 6 bases, there was a span of 6 bases. This CDR3 reads CASSIGGSGELFF. CDR3 coding DNA: TGTGCCAGTAGTATAGGAGGTTCCGGGGAGCTGTTTTTT.

The rearrangement uses TRBV9 and TRBJ2-1; 11 bases are shared with TRBD2. Germline CDR1 and CDR2: SGDLS and YYNGEE. There are 15 residues in the CDR3. The V segment lost 0 bases and the J segment 4 bases; nucleotides outside the gene matches: 0. The CDR3 sequence is CASSVVAGGYNEQFF. The CDR3 bases are TGTGCCAGCAGCGTAGTAGCGGGAGGGTACAATGAGCAGTTCTTC.

The chain combines TRBV18 with TRBJ2-1; the D gene is possibly TRBD2 (6 bases). Germline assignment: CDR1 KGHSH and CDR2 LQKENI. V was pared by 2 bases and J by 5 bases, with 13 bases between. CDR3 length: 15 residues. The CDR3: CASSPNSGIHNEQFF. Here the CDR3 DNA reads TGTGCCAGCTCACCAAATAGCGGAATACACAATGAGCAGTTCTTC.

The rearrangement links TRBV6-5 to TRBJ1-1, with D tentatively TRBD1 (6 bases). This CDR3 comprises 15 residues. V gave up 6 bases and J gave up 3 bases, with 17 bases separating them. In germline, CDR1 is MNHEY, CDR2 SVGAGI. CDR3 nucleotide sequence: TGTGCCAGCAGAACAAGCGGGGGCGGGTACACTGAAGCTTTCTTT. Its translation is CASRTSGGGYTEAFF.

The chain recombines TRBV27 with TRBJ2-5; D might be TRBD1 (6 bases). Looked up from germline, CDR1 is MNHEY and CDR2 is SMNVEV (reference sequence). The CDR3 runs 15 residues. The V end lost 5 bases, the J end lost 3 bases, and 16 bases lay between the germline ends. Here the CDR3 DNA reads TGTGCCAGCAGTCTGGGGGCAGAGACTAAAGAGACCCAGTACTTC. Translated: CASSLGAETKETQYF.

The V and J genes are TRBV9 and TRBJ2-2; 10 bases align to TRBD2. Per germline, CDR1 SGDLS and CDR2 YYNGEE. CDR3 length equals 14 residues. J lost 6 bases, V lost 2 bases, and 1 base had no gene match. The CDR3 bases are TGTGCCAGCAGCGTGACTAGCGGGTCCGGGGAGCTGTTTTTT. This encodes CASSVTSGSGELFF.

The V call is TRBV25-1, the J call TRBJ2-7, with TRBD2 as a possible D gene (6 bases). This CDR3 spans 18 amino acids. Germline values: CDR1 MGHDK, CDR2 SYGVNS. V was shortened by 5 bases and J by 2 bases, with 25 bases between the two germline ends. For the CDR3, the DNA is TGTGCCAGCAGTCCCGGGGGATACCGAGACGGAGAAACCTACGAGCAGTACTTC. Translation gives CASSPGGYRDGETYEQYF.

DNA of the CDR3: TGTGCCAGCAGCTCCGGGGGGAACACTGAAGCTTTCTTT. Translating gives CASSSGGNTEAFF. The V gene is TRBV11-2, the J gene TRBJ1-1; D perhaps matches TRBD1 (5 bases). V was trimmed by 4 bases and J by 1 base, leaving 7 bases between them. CDR3 length: 13 residues. Germline assignment: CDR1 SGHAT and CDR2 FQNNGV.

The chain uses TRBV9 and TRBJ2-1; 7 bases agree with TRBD2. Germline CDR1 is SGDLS and CDR2 is YYNGEE. V shed 0 bases, J shed 5 bases, and the junction held 5 bases outside the gene matches. This CDR3 spans 15 amino acids. CDR3 protein: CASSVAGLYHNEQFF. The CDR3 region has the DNA TGTGCCAGCAGCGTAGCGGGACTATACCACAATGAGCAGTTCTTC.

The J gene is TRBJ2-7, the V gene TRBV30, with TRBD2 matching over 9 bases. Germline CDR1 reads GTSNPN; CDR2 reads SVGIG (reference sequence). Unmatched junction bases numbered 8, after V lost 2 bases and J lost 6 bases. The CDR3 contains 14 residues. In nucleotides, the CDR3 is TGTGCCTGGAGTCGGGGGACTAGCTTGGCCGAGCAGTACTTC. Its protein product is CAWSRGTSLAEQYF.

This chain uses TRBV28 with TRBJ2-5; 9 positions agree with TRBD2. Losses at the gene ends were 1 base for V and 1 base for J; bases not matched to a gene: 7. The V gene's germline CDR1 is MDHEN and CDR2 SYDVKM. There are 17 residues in the CDR3. The CDR3 sequence is CASSLFLLAGLQETQYF. The CDR3, as DNA: TGTGCCAGCAGTTTATTCCTCCTAGCGGGACTCCAAGAGACCCAGTACTTC.

This clone has just one count. The chain carries TRBV29-1 and TRBJ1-1; D ambiguous. This CDR3 has 13 amino acids. Trimming took off 1 base at V and 1 base at J, with 7 bases between the two ends. The germline gives CDR1 SQVTM, CDR2 ANQGSEA. For the CDR3, the DNA is TGCAGCGTTGAAGTCCCCTCGAACACTGAAGCTTTCTTT. It yields the protein CSVEVPSNTEAFF.

The V and J genes are TRBV14 and TRBJ2-7; D is possibly TRBD2 (6 bases). CDR1 is SGHDN and CDR2 is FVKESK in the germline V gene. This CDR3 spans 13 amino acids. Trimming left V 1 base short and J 9 bases short, with 13 bases between. The DNA of the CDR3 is TGTGCCAGCAGCCAAGGTTCCAGGGAGGTGCAGTACTTC. The encoded protein is CASSQGSREVQYF.

The table lists this clone with a count of one. The chain has TRBV11-2 and TRBJ2-3; D not resolved. V lost 5 bases, J lost 1 base, and 13 bases lay in between. Germline-derived CDR1 and CDR2 are SGHAT and FQNNGV. The CDR3 loop spans 15 amino acids. CDR3 in DNA: TGTGCCAGCAGCCCCCGATTCGAGCGCACAGATACGCAGTATTTT. Protein: CASSPRFERTDTQYF.

The chain has TRBV5-1 and TRBJ2-5; 8 bases are shared with TRBD1. V dropped 5 bases and J dropped 5; count of bases not matched to a gene: 11. The CDR3 totals 15 residues. Germline V gene lookup returns CDR1 SGHRS and CDR2 YFSETQ. The CDR3 nucleotides read TGCGCCAGCAGATCCCAGACAGGGGAGAAGGAGACCCAGTACTTC. Its translation: CASRSQTGEKETQYF.

The CDR3 is CASSGTGRNTIYF. In DNA, the CDR3 is TGTGCCAGCAGTGGGACAGGGAGAAACACCATATATTTT. The chain combines TRBV2 with TRBJ1-3; 8 nucleotides align to TRBD1. The CDR3 runs to 13 residues. J lost 5 bases, V lost 4 bases, and 1 base had no gene match. The germline V gene encodes CDR1 SNHLY and CDR2 FYNNEI.

J is TRBJ1-5 and V is TRBV7-8; perhaps TRBD1 as D (5 bases). Deletions cut 4 bases from V and 4 bases from J, with 11 bases between. Germline CDR1 SGHVS, CDR2 FQNEAQ. The CDR3 loop spans 14 amino acids. Here the CDR3 DNA reads TGTGCCAGCAGCTCCACCGGGGGGAATCAGCCCCAGCATTTT. Its protein product is CASSSTGGNQPQHF.

The chain combines TRBV6-1 with TRBJ1-1; D gene uncertain. This CDR3 is built from 13 residues. Per germline, CDR1 MNHNS and CDR2 SASEGT. Deletions cut 3 bases from V and 6 bases from J, with 11 bases between. CDR3 residues: CASSDRGVAEAFF. As DNA, the CDR3 is TGTGCCAGCAGTGACAGAGGTGTTGCTGAAGCTTTCTTT.

The rearrangement uses TRBV21-1 and TRBJ2-1; TRBD2 was called by the table and not checked on the DNA. TRBV21-1 is tagged as a pseudogene. The length of the CDR3 is 17 residues. CDR3 sequence (DNA): TGTGCCAGCAGCAAGTCCACCACCCGATCGGGTTACAATGAGCAGTTCTTC. Its protein product is CASSKSTTRSGYNEQFF.

The chain has TRBV9 and TRBJ2-3; 8 bases agree with TRBD2. Germline V gives CDR1 SGDLS, CDR2 YYNGEE. This CDR3 has 15 amino acids. V was clipped by 4 bases and J by 0 bases; unmatched bases: 4. The CDR3, as DNA: TGTGCCAGCAGCAAGACTAGCGAGAGCACAGATACGCAGTATTTT. It specifies CASSKTSESTDTQYF.

The genes are TRBV5-1 and TRBJ2-7; the match to TRBD2 covers 10 bases. CDR3 size: 14 residues. The germline V gene encodes CDR1 SGHRS and CDR2 YFSETQ. Trimming at V came to 7 bases and at J to 4 bases, leaving 8 bases not matched to a gene. CDR3 in amino acids: CASRIAGGSYEQYF. The CDR3, as DNA: TGCGCCAGCCGGATAGCGGGAGGATCTTACGAGCAGTACTTC.